The rows below give T cell receptor beta chains drawn from one sample of a study of T cells in localized non-small cell lung cancer. The assay was immunoSEQ multiplex PCR, and TCRdb's table has in-frame clones only and misses some. The sample shows around 2,600 clones, approximately 40% of them seen only once. Sample: lung tumor tissue, taken before any cancer treatment. The receptors were sampled from an older male donor with stage II squamous cell lung carcinoma. Each CDR3 is given with its conserved first and last residue. Each record gives: V gene, clone size, J gene, D gene, CDR3 protein, CDR3 DNA. D genes are given only for firm matches. Size tells how often a clone was seen (once, few, many) or the class of an expanded clone, and some rows leave it out.

TRBV30	NA	TRBJ1-6	TRBD1	CAWSWDREDSPLHF	TGTGCCTGGAGCTGGGACAGGGAGGATTCACCCCTCCACTTT
TRBV11-3	NA	TRBJ1-1	NA	CASSPGQGNTEAFF	TGTGCCAGCAGCCCGGGGCAGGGGAACACTGAAGCTTTCTTT
TRBV6-8	few	TRBJ1-1	NA	CASSYLRDGDTEAFF	TGTGCCAGCAGTTACTTGAGGGACGGGGACACTGAAGCTTTCTTT
TRBV6-8	NA	TRBJ1-1	TRBD1	CASSQPGTGAEAFF	TGTGCCAGCAGTCAACCCGGGACAGGAGCTGAAGCTTTCTTT
TRBV6-9	few	TRBJ1-2	TRBD1	CASSYPVGGGYGYTF	TGTGCCAGCAGTTACCCCGTAGGGGGCGGCTATGGCTACACCTTC
TRBV11-3	NA	TRBJ2-3	TRBD2	CASSPGLAGEDTQYF	TGTGCCAGCAGCCCTGGACTAGCGGGAGAAGATACGCAGTATTTT
TRBV5-1	NA	TRBJ2-2	NA	CASSLNPGNTGELFF	TGCGCCAGCAGCTTGAACCCGGGGAACACCGGGGAGCTGTTTTTT
TRBV11-3	few	TRBJ2-5	NA	CASSLGGVEETQYF	TGTGCCAGCAGCTTGGGGGGCGTGGAAGAGACCCAGTACTTC
TRBV6-8	few	TRBJ2-5	TRBD1	CASSGTVQETQYF	TGTGCCAGCAGCGGGACAGTCCAAGAGACCCAGTACTTC
TRBV9	medium-sized	TRBJ2-3	TRBD2	CASSVGGAGGDTQYF	TGTGCCAGCAGCGTAGGAGGAGCGGGAGGAGATACGCAGTATTTT
TRBV6-8	NA	TRBJ1-5	NA	CASRGKGEDQPQHF	TGTGCCTCAAGAGGTAAGGGGGAAGATCAGCCCCAGCATTTT
TRBV6-8	NA	TRBJ2-7	TRBD1	CASRGITDRGQEQYF	TGTGCCAGCAGAGGGATCACAGACAGGGGCCAAGAGCAGTACTTC
TRBV28	NA	TRBJ2-7	NA	CASSPGRFEQYF	TGTGCCAGCAGCCCGGGGAGGTTCGAGCAGTACTTC
TRBV11-3	medium-sized	TRBJ2-6	TRBD1	CASSKGTGFISGANVLTF	TGTGCCAGCAGCAAAGGGACAGGGTTCATCTCTGGGGCCAACGTCCTGACTTTC
TRBV6-7	few	TRBJ1-5	NA	CASSEAPILEPQHF	TGTGCCAGCAGTGAAGCCCCTATATTGGAGCCCCAGCATTTT
TRBV11-3	large	TRBJ2-5	TRBD1	CASSGTGSQETQYF	TGTGCCAGCAGTGGGACAGGGAGCCAAGAGACCCAGTACTTC
TRBV7-2	few	TRBJ2-3	NA	CASSFKGADTQYF	TGTGCCAGCAGCTTCAAGGGGGCAGATACGCAGTATTTT
TRBV7-2	NA	TRBJ2-2	NA	CASRASLKGLETGELFF	TGTGCCAGCAGAGCAAGCCTGAAAGGGCTGGAAACCGGGGAGCTGTTTTTT
TRBV6-8	NA	TRBJ2-1	NA	CATKPEDHNEQFF	TGTGCCACCAAGCCCGAGGACCACAATGAGCAGTTCTTC
TRBV11-3	NA	TRBJ2-6	TRBD1	CVSSRQGSGANVLTF	TGTGTCAGCAGCCGACAGGGGTCTGGGGCCAACGTCCTGACTTTC
TRBV7-5	few	TRBJ2-7	NA	CASSPRDGLYEQYF	TGTGCCAGCAGCCCTCGGGACGGTCTTTACGAGCAGTACTTC
TRBV19	NA	TRBJ2-3	NA	CASSIRDSSSTDTQYF	TGTGCCAGTAGCATCCGGGACTCTTCTAGCACAGATACGCAGTATTTT
TRBV28	once	TRBJ1-5	TRBD1	CASSSGQDQPQHF	TGTGCCAGCAGTTCGGGACAGGATCAGCCCCAGCATTTT
TRBV19	NA	TRBJ1-6	NA	CASSTDRTSPLHF	TGTGCCAGTAGTACTGACAGAACATCACCCCTCCACTTT
TRBV11-3	medium-sized	TRBJ1-3	NA	CASSLAPGGRNTIYF	TGTGCCAGCAGCTTGGCCCCCGGAGGACGAAACACCATATATTTT